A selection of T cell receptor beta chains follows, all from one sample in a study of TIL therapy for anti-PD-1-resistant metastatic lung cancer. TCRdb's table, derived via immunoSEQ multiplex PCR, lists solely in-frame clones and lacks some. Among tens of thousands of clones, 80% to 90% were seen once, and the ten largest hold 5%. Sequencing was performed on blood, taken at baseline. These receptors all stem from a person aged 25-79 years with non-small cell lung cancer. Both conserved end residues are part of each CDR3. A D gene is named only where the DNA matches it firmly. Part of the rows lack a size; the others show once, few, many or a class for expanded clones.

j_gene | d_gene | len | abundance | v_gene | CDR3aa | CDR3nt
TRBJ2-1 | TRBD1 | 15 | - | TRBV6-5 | CASSTDRGTYNEQFF | TGTGCCAGCAGTACTGACAGGGGAACCTACAATGAGCAGTTCTTC
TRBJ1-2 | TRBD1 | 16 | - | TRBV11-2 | CASSTHRDRANYGYTF | TGTGCCAGCAGCACCCACCGGGACAGGGCTAACTATGGCTACACCTTC
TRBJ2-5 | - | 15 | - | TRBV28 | CASRSLGEGEETQYF | TGTGCCAGCAGGAGCCTAGGGGAGGGGGAAGAGACCCAGTACTTC
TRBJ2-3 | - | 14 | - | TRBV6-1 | CASSEGGNTDTQYF | TGTGCCAGCAGTGAAGGGGGTAACACAGATACGCAGTATTTT
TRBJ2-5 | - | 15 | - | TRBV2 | CASSEGQRFQETQYF | TGTGCCAGCAGTGAAGGACAGAGATTCCAAGAGACCCAGTACTTC
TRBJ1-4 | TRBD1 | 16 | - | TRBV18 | CASSPSVTGGDGKLFF | TGTGCCAGCTCACCGTCCGTGACAGGGGGCGATGGAAAACTGTTTTTT
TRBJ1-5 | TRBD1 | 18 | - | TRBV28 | CASSFPRQGGNSNQPQHF | TGTGCCAGCAGTTTCCCCCGACAGGGGGGAAATAGCAATCAGCCCCAGCATTTT
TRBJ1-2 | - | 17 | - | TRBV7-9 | CASSLPGSPGGNYGYTF | TGTGCCAGCAGCTTACCCGGGTCCCCTGGGGGTAACTATGGCTACACCTTC
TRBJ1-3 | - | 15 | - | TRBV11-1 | CASSSSGDKGNTIYF | TGTGCCAGCAGCTCGTCCGGGGACAAAGGAAACACCATATATTTT
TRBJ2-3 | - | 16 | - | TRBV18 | CASSLLASLGTDTQYF | TGTGCCAGCTCACTCCTTGCCTCCTTAGGAACAGATACGCAGTATTTT
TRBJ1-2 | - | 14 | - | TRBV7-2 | CASNIGPVNYGYTF | TGTGCCAGCAACATCGGCCCCGTTAACTATGGCTACACCTTC
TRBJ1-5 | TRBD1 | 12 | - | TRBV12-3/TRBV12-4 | CATQGAGQPQHF | TGTGCCACACAGGGGGCCGGTCAGCCCCAGCATTTT
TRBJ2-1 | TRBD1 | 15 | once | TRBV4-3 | CASSQDPGQVNEQFF | TGCGCCAGCAGCCAAGATCCGGGACAGGTTAATGAGCAGTTCTTC
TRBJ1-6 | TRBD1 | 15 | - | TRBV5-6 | CASSPGTGGYSPLHF | TGTGCCAGCAGCCCTGGGACAGGGGGTTATTCACCCCTCCACTTT
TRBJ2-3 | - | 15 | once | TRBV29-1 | CSVTRWTLYTDTQYF | TGCAGCGTGACCAGGTGGACCCTTTACACAGATACGCAGTATTTT
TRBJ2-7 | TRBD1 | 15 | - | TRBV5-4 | CASSRGGQGIHEQYF | TGTGCCAGCAGCCGAGGGGGACAGGGGATCCACGAGCAGTACTTC
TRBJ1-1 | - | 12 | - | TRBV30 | CAWNSVTGEAFF | TGTGCCTGGAATTCGGTGACAGGCGAAGCTTTCTTT
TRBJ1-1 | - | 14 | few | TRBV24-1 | CATSGGHPNTEAFF | TGTGCCACCAGTGGCGGACACCCGAACACTGAAGCTTTCTTT
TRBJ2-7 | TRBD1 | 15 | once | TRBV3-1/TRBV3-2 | CASSYSGQGAYEQYF | TGTGCCAGCAGCTACTCGGGACAGGGAGCCTACGAGCAGTACTTC
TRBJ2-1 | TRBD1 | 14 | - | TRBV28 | CASSPRTGEYEQFF | TGTGCCAGCAGTCCGCGGACAGGGGAGTATGAGCAGTTCTTC
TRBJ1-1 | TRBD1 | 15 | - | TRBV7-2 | CASSLQGALNTEAFF | TGTGCCAGCAGCTTACAGGGGGCTTTGAACACTGAAGCTTTCTTT
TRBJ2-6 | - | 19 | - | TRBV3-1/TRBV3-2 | CASSQVPGTFFSGANVLTF | TGTGCCAGCAGCCAAGTACCCGGGACTTTCTTCTCTGGGGCCAACGTCCTGACTTTC
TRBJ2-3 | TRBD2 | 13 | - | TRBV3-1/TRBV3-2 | CASSQGLATSGYF | TGTGCCAGCAGCCAGGGACTAGCGACAAGCGGGTATTTT
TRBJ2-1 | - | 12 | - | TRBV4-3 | CASSQEGNEQFF | TGCGCCAGCAGCCAAGAAGGCAATGAGCAGTTCTTC
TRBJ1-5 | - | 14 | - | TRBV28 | CASSLGGSNQPQHF | TGTGCCAGCAGTTTGGGGGGAAGCAATCAGCCCCAGCATTTT
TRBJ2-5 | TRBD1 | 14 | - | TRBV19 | CASSKDRGQETQYF | TGTGCCAGTAGTAAAGACAGGGGGCAAGAGACCCAGTACTTC
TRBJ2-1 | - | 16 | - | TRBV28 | CASTLGGQSSYNEQFF | TGTGCCAGCACCCTTGGGGGACAAAGCTCCTACAATGAGCAGTTCTTC
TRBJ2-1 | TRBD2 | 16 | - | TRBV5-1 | CASSLWSGTNYNEQFF | TGCGCCAGCAGTCTTTGGTCCGGGACTAATTACAATGAGCAGTTCTTC
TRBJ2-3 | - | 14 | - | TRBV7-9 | CASSLVGARGTQYF | TGTGCCAGCAGCTTAGTAGGTGCTAGGGGTACGCAGTATTTT
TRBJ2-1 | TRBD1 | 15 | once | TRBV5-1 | CASSLGGTGSNEQFF | TGCGCCAGCAGCTTGGGTGGGACAGGGTCTAATGAGCAGTTCTTC
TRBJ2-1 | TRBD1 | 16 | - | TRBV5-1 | CASSLQGASSYNEQFF | TGCGCCAGCAGCTTGCAGGGGGCGAGCTCCTACAATGAGCAGTTCTTC
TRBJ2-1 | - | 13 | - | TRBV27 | CASSTQGYNEQFF | TGTGCCAGCAGTACACAGGGATACAATGAGCAGTTCTTC
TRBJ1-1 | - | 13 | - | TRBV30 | CAWSVQGSAEAFF | TGTGCCTGGAGTGTACAAGGTTCGGCTGAAGCTTTCTTT
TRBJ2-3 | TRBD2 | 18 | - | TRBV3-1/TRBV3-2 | CASSQDSLGLAALDTQYF | TGTGCCAGCAGCCAAGACTCCCTAGGACTAGCGGCTTTGGATACGCAGTATTTT
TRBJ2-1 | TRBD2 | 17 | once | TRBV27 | CASSSLVAGGPLDEQFF | TGTGCCAGCAGTTCCCTTGTAGCGGGAGGGCCCCTAGATGAGCAGTTCTTC
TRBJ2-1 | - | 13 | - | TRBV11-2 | CASSFRAGDEQFF | TGTGCCAGCAGCTTTAGGGCTGGGGATGAGCAGTTCTTC
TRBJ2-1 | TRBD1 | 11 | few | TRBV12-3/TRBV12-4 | CATGGWNEQFF | TGTGCCACAGGGGGCTGGAATGAGCAGTTCTTC
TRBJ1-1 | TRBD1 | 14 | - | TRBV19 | CASSRQGGNTEAFF | TGTGCCAGTAGTAGACAGGGGGGGAACACTGAAGCTTTCTTT
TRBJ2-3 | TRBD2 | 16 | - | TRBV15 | CATSSGSGRRGDTQYF | TGTGCCACCAGCAGTGGTAGCGGGAGACGGGGGGATACGCAGTATTTT
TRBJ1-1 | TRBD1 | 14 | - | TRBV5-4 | CASSLRQGDTEAFF | TGTGCCAGCAGCTTAAGACAGGGCGACACTGAAGCTTTCTTT
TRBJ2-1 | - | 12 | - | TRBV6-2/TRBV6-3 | CASSYWGNEQFF | TGTGCCAGCAGTTACTGGGGAAATGAGCAGTTCTTC
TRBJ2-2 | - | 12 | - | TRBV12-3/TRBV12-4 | CASTRGTGELFF | TGTGCCAGCACCCGGGGTACCGGGGAGCTGTTTTTT
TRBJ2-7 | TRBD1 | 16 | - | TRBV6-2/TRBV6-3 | CASSYSWTGGWYEQYF | TGTGCCAGCAGTTACTCATGGACAGGGGGCTGGTACGAGCAGTACTTC